This TCR beta chain was sequenced for a study of tumor-infiltrating lymphocytes in localized non-small cell lung cancer. Generated by immunoSEQ multiplex PCR, the TCRdb table keeps only in-frame clones and is missing some. The sample shows about 24,000 clones, 50% to 80% of them seen only once. About this clone: Its target is not known.

The germline gives CDR1 SGHTA, CDR2 FQGNSA. The CDR3 sequence is 13 residues long. Trimming took 5 bases from V and 5 from J; bases not matched to a gene: 4. General study findings and limits: Tumor T-cell fraction was not associated with recurrence-free survival. Different pieces of the same tissue went to different assays, confounding technical variation with intratumor heterogeneity.

The specimen sequenced was lung tumor tissue. The origin of this receptor is a human donor with non-small cell lung cancer. This chain connects TRBV7-2 to TRBJ2-5; TRBD2 matches 8 bases. In nucleotides, the CDR3 is TGTGCCAGCAGCAAGGGACTAGGCGAGACCCAGTACTTC. Protein sequence: CASSKGLGETQYF.